The 10 T cell receptor beta chains below were found in one sample sequenced in a study of T cell changes during pregnancy in multiple sclerosis. Profiled with immunoSEQ multiplex PCR; TCRdb holds only in-frame clones, not every one. Here the sample spans 65,000 to 75,000 clones, approximately 90% being singletons. The sample consisted of peripheral blood, taken in the second trimester of pregnancy. All receptors come from a female donor with multiple sclerosis, enrolled in a pregnancy study.

J is TRBJ2-1 and V is TRBV11-2; perhaps TRBD2 as D (5 bases). V lost 4 bases and J lost 1, with 8 bases in between. Germline V lookup: CDR1 SGHAT, CDR2 FQNNGV. This CDR3 has 14 amino acids. The DNA for the CDR3 is TGTGCCAGCAGCTCCAGCGGATCCTACAATGAGCAGTTCTTC. Translating gives CASSSSGSYNEQFF.

The chain has TRBV10-3 and TRBJ1-1; D is possibly TRBD1 (5 bases). V was shortened by 4 bases and J by 4 bases, with 10 bases between the two germline ends. This CDR3 region has 13 residues. The germline gives CDR1 ENHRY, CDR2 SYGVKD. The CDR3 here is CAISAEGVTEAFF. In nucleotides, the CDR3 is TGTGCCATCAGTGCGGAAGGGGTCACTGAAGCTTTCTTT.

The chain links TRBV12-5 to TRBJ2-5; maybe TRBD1 (5 bases). Deletions cut 0 bases from V and 2 bases from J, with 16 bases between. Germline V gives CDR1 LGHNT, CDR2 FRNRAP. This CDR3 comprises 17 residues. The DNA of the CDR3 is TGTGCTAGTGGTTTGGTCCTGGGGCTGTGGGCACAAGAGACCCAGTACTTC. Amino acid sequence: CASGLVLGLWAQETQYF. The whole variable domain, remainder taken from reference TRBV12-5 and TRBJ2-5, is DARVTQTPRHKVTEMGQEVTMRCQPILGHNTVFWYRQTMMQGLELLAYFRNRAPLDDSGMPKDRFSAEMPDATLATLKIQPSEPRDSAVYFCASGLVLGLWAQETQYFGPGTRLLVL.

V gene TRBV25-1 combines with J gene TRBJ2-1; D is perhaps TRBD1 (6 bases). The ends were cut back, 3 bases at V and 1 base at J, with 16 bases in the middle. In germline, CDR1 is MGHDK, CDR2 SYGVNS. The CDR3 extends over 17 amino acids. The CDR3 DNA is TGTGCCAGCAGTGATCTCACAGGGCTGGGGTCCTACAATGAGCAGTTCTTC. This encodes CASSDLTGLGSYNEQFF.

The chain is built from TRBV6-5 and TRBJ1-1, with TRBD1 matching 7 bases. With 4 bases clipped from V and 4 bases from J, the junction kept 6 bases outside the gene matches. Germline CDR1 is MNHEY and CDR2 is SVGAGI. This CDR3 region has 14 residues. CDR3 residues: CASSLRQGGTEAFF. The CDR3 DNA reads as TGTGCCAGCAGTTTAAGACAGGGAGGCACTGAAGCTTTCTTT.

The J gene is TRBJ2-1, the V gene TRBV5-4; D gene ambiguous. V was clipped by 0 bases and J by 7 bases, with 5 bases between them. The CDR3 length is 12 residues. Germline CDR1 and CDR2: SGHNT and YYREEE (reference sequence). The CDR3, as DNA: TGTGCCAGCAGCTTGGCCAGTAATGAGCAGTTCTTC. Amino acid sequence: CASSLASNEQFF. The full variable domain, with the rest looked up from reference TRBV5-4 and TRBJ2-1, is ETGVTQSPTHLIKTRGQQVTLRCSSQSGHNTVSWYQQALGQGPQFIFQYYREEENGRGNFPPRFSGLQFPNYSSELNVNALELDDSALYLCASSLASNEQFFGPGTRLTVL.

The V call is TRBV6-5, the J call TRBJ2-7, with 7 bases identical to TRBD2. With 5 bases clipped from V and 6 bases from J, the junction kept 13 bases outside the gene matches. Germline CDR1 reads MNHEY; CDR2 reads SVGAGI. The CDR3 covers 15 residues. The CDR3 loop is CASSQWGREGSEQYF. In nucleotides, the CDR3 is TGTGCCAGCAGTCAATGGGGCAGGGAGGGGTCCGAGCAGTACTTC.

V is TRBV6-1 and J is TRBJ1-5; a weak D match, TRBD1 (6 bases). This CDR3 comprises 15 residues. Germline V CDR1 and CDR2: MNHNS, SASEGT. V was shortened by 10 bases and J by 7 bases, with 23 bases between the two germline ends. CDR3 bases: TGTGCCACACGGGGAGGGACACCGGTGGGACAGCCCCAGCATTTT. Protein: CATRGGTPVGQPQHF.

V gene TRBV5-4 combines with J gene TRBJ2-3; 10 bases match TRBD2. J gave up 0 bases and V 4 bases, and 11 bases lay outside the gene matches. This CDR3 is built from 18 residues. Germline V gene sequence: CDR1 SGHNT, CDR2 YYREEE (reference sequence). The CDR3 DNA sequence: TGTGCCAGCAGCATACCGGGACTAGCGCGATCTAGCACAGATACGCAGTATTTT. Its protein product is CASSIPGLARSSTDTQYF.

The V call is TRBV5-1, the J call TRBJ2-7; 11 nucleotides agree with TRBD2. V lost 3 bases and J lost 0; bases outside the gene matches: 5. Germline loops: CDR1 SGHRS, CDR2 YFSETQ. The CDR3 is made up of 16 amino acids. CDR3 sequence: CASSWGLAAFSYEQYF. CDR3 coding DNA: TGCGCCAGCAGCTGGGGACTAGCGGCCTTCTCCTACGAGCAGTACTTC.